Each of the 2 T cell receptor beta chains below was sequenced from the same sample in a study of blood T cell repertoires in COVID-19. Method: immunoSEQ multiplex PCR; TCRdb's copy keeps in-frame clones and lacks some. The data show about 420,000 clones, 85% to 90% seen once. The sequencing sample was made of peripheral blood. The receptors here all came from a man in his late teens or twenties with COVID-19, enrolled during active disease.

The chain employs TRBV11-1 and TRBJ2-7, with D possibly matching TRBD1 (6 bases). Per the germline V gene, CDR1 is SGHAT and CDR2 is FQDESV (reference sequence). V was clipped by 1 base and J by 2 bases, with 12 bases between them. The CDR3 is 15 amino acids. CDR3 sequence reads: CASSLGSGQTYEQYF. CDR3 nucleotide sequence: TGTGCCAGCAGCTTAGGATCAGGACAGACCTACGAGCAGTACTTC. Full variable domain (outside the CDR3, taken from reference TRBV11-1 and TRBJ2-7): EAEVAQSPRYKITEKSQAVAFWCDPISGHATLYWYRQILGQGPELLVQFQDESVVDDSQLPKDRFSAERLKGVDSTLKIQPAELGDSAMYLCASSLGSGQTYEQYFGPGTRLTVT.

On this clone itself: The junction differs from germline at one of its ends, possibly a read error. Written as DNA, the CDR3 is TGTGCCAGCAGCGCCCGCTCCGGACTACTTGCTTTGGTCTTC. The encoded protein is CASSARSGLLALVF. This chain joins TRBV11-2 and TRBJ2-1, with D possibly TRBD2 on 6 matching bases. CDR3 length: 14 residues. CDR1 is SGHAT, CDR2 FQNNGV, per germline.